This is a list of T cell receptor beta chains from one sample in a study of T cells after yellow fever vaccination. TCRdb ran MiXCR on the 5' RACE reads and lists one entry per CDR3 protein. Of fewer than 400,000 distinct CDR3 sequences listed, 6.2% are singletons. Here the sequenced sample was PBMCs, taken 5 days after the yellow fever booster vaccination. The receptors shown here come from a man younger than 40 who received the YFV17D yellow fever vaccine. CDR3s include the opening cysteine and the closing phenylalanine or tryptophan. A D gene is named only where the DNA matches it firmly. Size values are once, few and many counts, or a class for expanded clones, and some rows have none.

d_call: -
v_call: TRBV4-3
clone_size: many
j_call: TRBJ2-2
cdr3_aa: CASSQDRLGTGELFF
cdr3_nt: TGCGCCAGCAGCCAAGATAGGCTCGGCACCGGGGAGCTGTTTTTT

d_call: -
v_call: TRBV5-6
clone_size: many
j_call: TRBJ2-4
cdr3_aa: CASGGGENIQYF
cdr3_nt: TGTGCCAGCGGGGGGGGCGAAAACATTCAGTACTTC

d_call: -
v_call: TRBV18
clone_size: few
j_call: TRBJ1-5
cdr3_aa: CASSKGVGNQPQHF
cdr3_nt: TGTGCCAGCTCAAAGGGGGTGGGCAATCAGCCCCAGCATTTT

d_call: TRBD2
v_call: TRBV20-1
clone_size: few
j_call: TRBJ2-1
cdr3_aa: CSAHRGRRPSNEQFF
cdr3_nt: TGCAGTGCTCACCGCGGGAGGAGGCCTTCCAATGAGCAGTTCTTC

d_call: -
v_call: TRBV6-6
clone_size: -
j_call: TRBJ2-3
cdr3_aa: CASSRIGVDTQYF
cdr3_nt: TGTGCCAGCAGTAGAATTGGGGTGGATACGCAGTATTTT

d_call: -
v_call: TRBV19
clone_size: -
j_call: TRBJ1-1
cdr3_aa: CASSKMARDTEAFF
cdr3_nt: TGTGCCAGTAGCAAAATGGCCAGGGACACTGAAGCTTTCTTT

d_call: -
v_call: TRBV20-1
clone_size: -
j_call: TRBJ2-1
cdr3_aa: CSARDPRELGNEQFF
cdr3_nt: TGCAGTGCTAGAGATCCTAGAGAGCTGGGCAATGAGCAGTTCTTC

d_call: -
v_call: TRBV29-1
clone_size: few
j_call: TRBJ2-4
cdr3_aa: CSVVSVKLAKNIQYF
cdr3_nt: TGCAGCGTTGTTTCGGTAAAACTAGCCAAAAACATTCAGTACTTC

d_call: TRBD2
v_call: TRBV7-2
clone_size: many
j_call: TRBJ2-7
cdr3_aa: CASSTGLAGLYEQYF
cdr3_nt: TGTGCCAGCAGCACGGGACTAGCGGGACTTTACGAGCAGTACTTC

d_call: TRBD1
v_call: TRBV7-8
clone_size: -
j_call: TRBJ2-7
cdr3_aa: CASSIAGGTIYEQYF
cdr3_nt: TGTGCCAGCAGCATAGCAGGGGGCACAATCTACGAGCAGTACTTC

d_call: TRBD2
v_call: TRBV6-1
clone_size: few
j_call: TRBJ2-7
cdr3_aa: CASREGSGRASYEQYF
cdr3_nt: TGTGCCAGCAGGGAAGGAAGCGGGAGGGCCTCCTACGAGCAGTACTTC

d_call: -
v_call: TRBV28
clone_size: few
j_call: TRBJ2-6
cdr3_aa: CASIEGAGANVLTF
cdr3_nt: TGTGCCAGCATTGAAGGAGCCGGGGCCAACGTCCTGACTTTC

d_call: -
v_call: TRBV19
clone_size: many
j_call: TRBJ2-3
cdr3_aa: CASSIMAGEGADTQYF
cdr3_nt: TGTGCCAGTAGTATAATGGCAGGGGAAGGGGCAGATACGCAGTATTTT

d_call: -
v_call: TRBV27
clone_size: many
j_call: TRBJ2-6
cdr3_aa: CASSFGVSGANVLTF
cdr3_nt: TGTGCCAGCAGTTTCGGAGTCTCTGGGGCCAACGTCCTGACTTTC

d_call: -
v_call: TRBV7-2
clone_size: many
j_call: TRBJ1-1
cdr3_aa: CASSARREAFF
cdr3_nt: TGTGCCAGCAGCGCCCGGCGGGAAGCTTTCTTT

d_call: -
v_call: TRBV12-3/TRBV12-4
clone_size: many
j_call: TRBJ2-7
cdr3_aa: CASSLRIGSSYEQYF
cdr3_nt: TGTGCCAGCAGTCTCAGGATCGGAAGCTCCTACGAGCAGTACTTC

d_call: TRBD2
v_call: TRBV5-1
clone_size: many
j_call: TRBJ2-7
cdr3_aa: CASSPSGRVYEQYF
cdr3_nt: TGCGCCAGCAGTCCCAGCGGGAGGGTCTACGAGCAGTACTTC

d_call: -
v_call: TRBV20-1
clone_size: many
j_call: TRBJ2-7
cdr3_aa: CSASGESLDEQYF
cdr3_nt: TGCAGTGCTAGTGGCGAGAGCCTGGACGAGCAGTACTTC

d_call: -
v_call: TRBV24-1
clone_size: -
j_call: TRBJ2-7
cdr3_aa: CATRKSGGDKIYEQYF
cdr3_nt: TGTGCCACCAGAAAGTCTGGGGGCGACAAAATTTACGAGCAGTACTTC

d_call: TRBD2
v_call: TRBV5-4
clone_size: few
j_call: TRBJ2-7
cdr3_aa: CASSGGGGRSSSYEQYF
cdr3_nt: TGTGCCAGCAGCGGGGGGGGCGGGAGGTCGAGCTCCTACGAGCAGTACTTC

d_call: -
v_call: TRBV3-1
clone_size: -
j_call: TRBJ2-3
cdr3_aa: CASSQEWGRAQYF
cdr3_nt: TGTGCCAGCAGCCAAGAATGGGGTAGGGCGCAGTATTTT

d_call: TRBD1
v_call: TRBV7-2
clone_size: few
j_call: TRBJ2-5
cdr3_aa: CASHRGPLETQYF
cdr3_nt: TGTGCCAGTCACAGGGGGCCGCTGGAGACCCAGTACTTC

d_call: -
v_call: TRBV9
clone_size: -
j_call: TRBJ2-3
cdr3_aa: CASSVDTPPDTQYF
cdr3_nt: TGTGCCAGCAGCGTAGACACTCCCCCAGATACGCAGTATTTT

d_call: -
v_call: TRBV20-1
clone_size: many
j_call: TRBJ2-1
cdr3_aa: CSARRWDWDNEQFF
cdr3_nt: TGCAGTGCTAGGCGCTGGGACTGGGACAATGAGCAGTTCTTC

d_call: -
v_call: TRBV14
clone_size: many
j_call: TRBJ1-1
cdr3_aa: CASSQGLGRTEAFF
cdr3_nt: TGTGCCAGCAGCCAAGGACTCGGGAGAACTGAAGCTTTCTTT

d_call: TRBD2
v_call: TRBV27
clone_size: many
j_call: TRBJ2-7
cdr3_aa: CASSSRLAGYYEQYF
cdr3_nt: TGTGCCAGCAGTTCTCGACTAGCGGGCTACTACGAGCAGTACTTC

d_call: TRBD1
v_call: TRBV30
clone_size: -
j_call: TRBJ2-2
cdr3_aa: CAWSTSDRVVTGELFF
cdr3_nt: TGTGCCTGGAGTACATCTGACAGGGTCGTCACCGGGGAGCTGTTTTTT

d_call: -
v_call: TRBV5-1
clone_size: many
j_call: TRBJ2-1
cdr3_aa: CASRVQVYNEQFF
cdr3_nt: TGCGCCAGTAGAGTGCAGGTTTACAATGAGCAGTTCTTC

d_call: -
v_call: TRBV29-1
clone_size: -
j_call: TRBJ2-7
cdr3_aa: CSVVVGGPSYEQYF
cdr3_nt: TGCAGCGTTGTGGTGGGGGGTCCCTCCTACGAGCAGTACTTC